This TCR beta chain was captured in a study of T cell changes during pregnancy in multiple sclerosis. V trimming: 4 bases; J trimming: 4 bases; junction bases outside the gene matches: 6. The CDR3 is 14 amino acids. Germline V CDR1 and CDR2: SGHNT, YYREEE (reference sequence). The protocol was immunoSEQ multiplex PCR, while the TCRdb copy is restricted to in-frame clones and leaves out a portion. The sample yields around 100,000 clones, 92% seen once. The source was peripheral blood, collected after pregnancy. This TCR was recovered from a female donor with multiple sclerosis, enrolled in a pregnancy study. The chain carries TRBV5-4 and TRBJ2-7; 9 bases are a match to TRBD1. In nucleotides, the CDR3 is TGTGCCAGCAGCGCCGGGACAGGGCTTTACGAGCAGTACTTC. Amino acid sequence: CASSAGTGLYEQYF.